The 4 T cell receptor beta chains presented below share a single source sample, sequenced in a study of blood T cell repertoires in COVID-19. Only in-frame clones appear in the TCRdb table, and some are missing; sequencing was by immunoSEQ multiplex PCR. This sample has around 250,000 clones, with over 75% found just once. The sequencing sample was made of PBMCs or T cells enriched from blood (not recorded which). These receptor sequences come from a middle-aged woman who had been exposed to COVID-19.

This chain connects TRBV18 to TRBJ1-5; D not certain. CDR1 KGHSH and CDR2 LQKENI come from the germline V gene. The V gene lost 2 bases and the J gene lost 0 bases, with 20 bases spanning the gap. There are 19 residues in the CDR3. The CDR3 DNA sequence: TGTGCCAGCTCACCAAAAGTCTCGAGAGGCTCTAATAGCAATCAGCCCCAGCATTTT. It translates to CASSPKVSRGSNSNQPQHF.

The V call is TRBV10-3, the J call TRBJ2-2; perhaps TRBD1 as D (8 bases). The germline gives CDR1 ENHRY, CDR2 SYGVKD. CDR3 size: 16 residues. V lost 3 bases to trimming and J lost 2 bases, with 13 bases between them. In DNA, the CDR3 is TGTGCCATCAGTGAAGCGGGACAGGAAAACACCGGGGAGCTGTTTTTT. Amino acids: CAISEAGQENTGELFF.

This clone came up once. The genes are TRBV16 and TRBJ2-2; 10 bases line up with TRBD2. This CDR3 region has 15 residues. With 3 bases clipped from V and 3 bases from J, the junction kept 1 base outside the gene matches. The germline CDR1 and CDR2 sequences are KGHSY and FQNENV. The CDR3 bases are TGTGCCAGCAGCCAGACTAGCGGGTACACCGGGGAGCTGTTTTTT. Its translation is CASSQTSGYTGELFF.

This chain joins TRBV27 and TRBJ1-6, with 8 bases fitting TRBD1. This CDR3 has 14 residues. CDR1 and CDR2 from the germline V gene are MNHEY and SMNVEV (reference sequence). V was clipped by 8 bases and J by 8 bases; unmatched bases: 8. CDR3 loop: CASRYRGTDSPLHF. In DNA form, the CDR3 reads TGTGCCAGCCGGTACAGGGGGACTGATTCACCCCTCCACTTT.